Following are 25 T cell receptor beta chains from one sample sequenced in a study of blood T cell repertoires in COVID-19. The repertoire was sequenced with immunoSEQ multiplex PCR; TCRdb's copy has only in-frame clones and lacks some. The sample has 35,000 to 50,000 clones; roughly four fifths are singletons. The specimen was peripheral blood. These receptor sequences come from a human donor with acute or convalescent COVID-19. The donor label of this sample is uncertain.

The V gene is TRBV7-9, the J gene TRBJ2-1; 7 bases are a match to TRBD2. The CDR3 has 14 amino acids. From germline, CDR1 is SEHNR and CDR2 FQNEAQ (reference sequence). The ends lost 4 bases at V and 5 bases at J; junction bases unmatched: 5. The CDR3 protein is CASSSGTNHNEQFF. Here the CDR3 DNA reads TGTGCCAGCAGCTCCGGGACTAACCACAATGAGCAGTTCTTC.

In its sample, this clone is medium-sized. The sample carries other DNA sequences with the same CDR3. The rearrangement uses TRBV5-1 and TRBJ2-5; D is possibly TRBD1 (5 bases). Germline V gene lookup returns CDR1 SGHRS and CDR2 YFSETQ. This CDR3 spans 14 amino acids. V lost 0 bases and J 1 base, leaving 7 bases between the germline ends. CDR3 DNA: TGCGCCAGCAGCTTGGCGCAGGGCCAAGAGACCCAGTACTTC. This encodes CASSLAQGQETQYF.

This rearrangement joins TRBV19 to TRBJ1-1; D might be TRBD1 (6 bases). The CDR3 is made up of 17 amino acids. Germline assignment: CDR1 LNHDA and CDR2 SQIVND (reference sequence). V lost 3 bases to trimming and J lost 6 bases, with 23 bases between them. DNA for the CDR3: TGTGCCAGTAGTATGGGGGGGCCCCACAGAGGGGGATCTGAAGCTTTCTTT. Translating gives CASSMGGPHRGGSEAFF.

The table lists this clone with a count of one. J is TRBJ2-2 and V is TRBV5-1, with TRBD2 matching over 15 bases. CDR1 and CDR2 (germline): SGHRS, YFSETQ. The CDR3 loop spans 17 amino acids. Trimming removed 4 bases from V and 8 bases from J; junction bases left unmatched: 9. CDR3 nucleotide sequence: TGCGCCAGCAGCCCCCGGGGACTAGCGGGAGGATCAGGGGAGCTGTTTTTT. As protein: CASSPRGLAGGSGELFF.

V gene TRBV6-5 combines with J gene TRBJ2-7; D may be TRBD1 (5 bases). CDR1 is MNHEY, CDR2 SVGAGI, per germline. V lost 10 bases, J lost 4 bases, and 8 bases lay in between. This CDR3 contains 10 residues. The CDR3 region has the DNA TGTGCCACAAACAGGTACGAGCAGTACTTC. Protein: CATNRYEQYF.

This clone was seen a handful of times. The V gene is TRBV29-1, the J gene TRBJ1-2; the match to TRBD1 covers 7 bases. This CDR3 has 14 amino acids. CDR1 is SQVTM and CDR2 is ANQGSEA in the germline V gene. The V and J ends lost 7 bases and 8 bases, in that order; junction bases with no gene match: 16. The CDR3, as DNA: TGCAGCGCCCGAAATACTGACAGGGCTCGGGGCTACACCTTC. Protein: CSARNTDRARGYTF.

This chain uses TRBV19 with TRBJ2-3, with D perhaps matching TRBD2 (7 bases). Germline assignment: CDR1 LNHDA and CDR2 SQIVND (reference sequence). The CDR3 is 16 residues long. V dropped 5 bases and J dropped 2 bases, with 17 bases sitting between them. The CDR3 protein is CASSLLRGGSTDTQYF. DNA of the CDR3: TGTGCCAGTAGTCTGCTGAGGGGGGGGTCCACAGATACGCAGTATTTT.

The chain recombines TRBV30 with TRBJ2-2, with TRBD2 identical over 10 bases. CDR3 size: 16 residues. From germline, CDR1 is GTSNPN and CDR2 SVGIG (reference sequence). V lost 0 bases and J lost 7; bases outside the gene matches: 8. CDR3 sequence (DNA): TGTGCCTGGAGTGTACGGACTAGCGGCGCCAGCGGGGAGCTGTTTTTT. It yields the protein CAWSVRTSGASGELFF.

The chain combines TRBV4-3 with TRBJ1-2; possibly TRBD1 for D (5 bases). V lost 4 bases and J 10 bases, leaving 16 bases between the germline ends. The CDR3 is 13 amino acids. Germline CDR1 and CDR2: LGHNA and YSLEER. CDR3 DNA: TGCGCCAGCAGCCGAGGCAGGGATGGCGACTACACCTTC. It encodes CASSRGRDGDYTF.

A few counts support this clone. J is TRBJ1-2 and V is TRBV29-1; D may be TRBD1 (6 bases). Trimming cost V 6 bases and J 2 bases, with 13 bases left between them. The length of the CDR3 is 13 residues. Germline-derived CDR1 and CDR2 are SQVTM and ANQGSEA. The CDR3: CSVSDTGNYGYTF. The CDR3 DNA sequence: TGCAGCGTATCTGACACAGGGAACTATGGCTACACCTTC.

The chain recombines TRBV10-2 with TRBJ1-1; 7 bases fit TRBD1. Germline-derived CDR1 and CDR2 are WSHSY and SAAADI. The CDR3 has 15 amino acids. V was pared by 8 bases and J by 2 bases, with 11 bases of the junction left unmatched. This CDR3 reads CASLPKGAGNTEAFF. As DNA, the CDR3 is TGCGCCAGCCTTCCTAAGGGGGCTGGCAACACTGAAGCTTTCTTT.

The chain recombines TRBV6-2 or TRBV6-3 with TRBJ1-1; D is unresolved. This CDR3 is built from 14 residues. The germline V and J ends were trimmed by 2 bases and 0 bases, with 7 bases remaining between them. CDR1 and CDR2 from the germline V gene are MNHEY and SVGEGT. The CDR3 is CASSYVTVNTEAFF. The CDR3 region has the DNA TGTGCCAGCAGTTACGTTACAGTGAACACTGAAGCTTTCTTT.

The chain is built from TRBV19 and TRBJ1-5; D perhaps matches TRBD1 (6 bases). This CDR3 contains 13 residues. The germline V and J ends were trimmed by 8 bases and 4 bases, with 12 bases remaining between them. Germline CDR1 reads LNHDA; CDR2 reads SQIVND (reference sequence). The CDR3 nucleotides are TGTGCCAGTTTGGGGGGGGCTAATCAGCCCCAGCATTTT. Translation gives CASLGGANQPQHF.

The rearrangement uses TRBV29-1 and TRBJ2-7; D possibly corresponds to TRBD2 (6 bases). CDR1 is SQVTM, CDR2 ANQGSEA, per germline. This CDR3 is 13 amino acids long. The V end lost 3 bases, the J end lost 6 bases, and 15 bases lay between the germline ends. The CDR3 DNA reads TGCAGCGTTGAGGCCAGGGTGGGAGGCGAGCAGTACTTC. Amino acids: CSVEARVGGEQYF.

This clone was counted once. The rearrangement joins TRBV10-1 to TRBJ2-1; D gene unclear. This CDR3 has 12 amino acids. V was cut by 6 bases and J by 9 bases, with 12 bases left in between. Germline CDR1 reads WNHNN; CDR2 reads SYGVQD (reference sequence). The CDR3 is CASRGLGGEQFF. As DNA, the CDR3 is TGCGCCAGCAGGGGTCTAGGCGGTGAGCAGTTCTTC.

The chain is built from TRBV7-2 and TRBJ1-1, with 7 bases that match TRBD1. V shed 5 bases and J 1 base; nucleotides not matched to a gene: 10. The CDR3 runs 16 residues. Germline V lookup: CDR1 SGHTA, CDR2 FQGNSA. CDR3 DNA sequence: TGTGCCAGCAGCGTCTGGACAGGATCCGAGAACACTGAAGCTTTCTTT. The encoded protein is CASSVWTGSENTEAFF.

The rearrangement joins TRBV6-2 or TRBV6-3 to TRBJ2-7; TRBD2 might be the D (6 bases). There are 14 residues in the CDR3. Germline CDR1 reads MNHEY; CDR2 reads SVGEGT. Trimming cost V 0 bases and J 7 bases, with 13 bases left between them. In nucleotides, the CDR3 is TGTGCCAGCAGTTACTCGGGAGGTTCCGTGGAGCAGTACTTC. This codes for CASSYSGGSVEQYF.

This chain connects TRBV7-9 to TRBJ2-2, with TRBD2 matching over 12 bases. The CDR3 extends over 15 amino acids. Germline assignment: CDR1 SEHNR and CDR2 FQNEAQ (reference sequence). J was trimmed by 6 bases and V by 4 bases; bases with no gene match: 3. The CDR3 DNA sequence: TGTGCCAGCAGCTCTAGCGGGGGGGCCCCCGGGGAGCTGTTTTTT. The encoded protein is CASSSSGGAPGELFF.

This clone was found once. V gene TRBV11-2 combines with J gene TRBJ2-7; 9 nucleotides match TRBD1. CDR1 is SGHAT, CDR2 FQNNGV, per germline. The V segment lost 5 bases and the J segment 2 bases; nucleotides outside the gene matches: 7. This CDR3 spans 15 amino acids. CDR3 residues: CASSATRTGAYEQYF. The CDR3 DNA is TGTGCCAGCAGCGCCACTCGGACAGGGGCCTACGAGCAGTACTTC.

V is TRBV30 and J is TRBJ2-2; 8 bases match TRBD1. Germline loops: CDR1 GTSNPN, CDR2 SVGIG (reference sequence). The CDR3 runs to 15 residues. The junction had 6 bases not matched to a gene; V was cut back by 1 base and J by 5 bases. CDR3 in DNA: TGTGCCTGGAGTGCCGACAGGGGCAGGACCGGGGAGCTGTTTTTT. This gives the protein CAWSADRGRTGELFF.

The chain links TRBV6-6 to TRBJ1-4; TRBD1 is a possible D gene (6 bases). Germline CDR1 and CDR2: MNHNY and SVGAGI (reference sequence). V lost 7 bases to trimming and J lost 8 bases, with 17 bases between them. The CDR3 runs to 14 residues. As DNA, the CDR3 is TGTGCCAGCACCCCGTCGGCAACAGGGGAAAAACTGTTTTTT. This encodes CASTPSATGEKLFF.

This clone has a handful of counts. V usage is TRBV5-1 and J usage is TRBJ2-3; 7 nucleotides align to TRBD2. The germline gives CDR1 SGHRS, CDR2 YFSETQ. The junction had 8 bases not matched to a gene; V was cut back by 0 bases and J by 1 base. This CDR3 has 17 amino acids. This CDR3 reads CASSLARAGVGTDTQYF. The CDR3 coding sequence is TGCGCCAGCAGCTTGGCCAGGGCGGGAGTTGGCACAGATACGCAGTATTTT.

The gene calls are TRBV19 and TRBJ2-5; 12 bases agree with TRBD2. CDR1 and CDR2 (germline): LNHDA, SQIVND (reference sequence). V was pared by 7 bases and J by 5 bases, with 8 bases of the junction left unmatched. The CDR3 covers 15 residues. CDR3 bases: TGTGCCAGTACGAGGACTAGCGGGAATCCGGAGACCCAGTACTTC. It codes for CASTRTSGNPETQYF.

Written as DNA, the CDR3 is TGTGCCAGTAGTATAGATACGTTCGGGGGACGGACCTACGAGCAGTACTTC. It translates to CASSIDTFGGRTYEQYF. The chain uses TRBV19 and TRBJ2-7; D might be TRBD2 (6 bases). Per germline, CDR1 LNHDA and CDR2 SQIVND (reference sequence). The CDR3 sequence is 17 residues long. V was pared by 0 bases and J by 2 bases, with 17 bases between. Based on the CDR3 plus reference TRBV19 and TRBJ2-7, the full variable domain is DGGITQSPKYLFRKEGQNVTLSCEQNLNHDAMYWYRQDPGQGLRLIYYSQIVNDFQKGDIAEGYSVSREKKESFPLTVTSAQKNPTAFYLCASSIDTFGGRTYEQYFGPGTRLTVT.

The chain uses TRBV21-1 and TRBJ1-1; the table gives TRBD1 as D, unverified against the DNA. TRBV21-1 is tagged as a pseudogene. The CDR3 is 15 amino acids. The CDR3 here is CASSGRGTGQDRAFF. CDR3 bases: TGTGCCAGCAGCGGACGAGGGACGGGACAGGATCGGGCTTTCTTT.